This T cell receptor (beta chain) was sequenced for a study of STAT3 mutations in large granular lymphocyte leukemia. The assay was immunoSEQ multiplex PCR, and TCRdb's table has in-frame clones only and misses some. Seen here are fewer than 11,000 clones, approximately 50% observed once, and the top ten hold about 9%. Study results and limitations: Every T-LGLL patient had at least one immunodominant TCRbeta clonotype.

Regarding this clone: Its antigen is as yet unknown.

The V and J ends lost 4 bases and 5 bases respectively, with 14 bases between them. Germline-derived CDR1 and CDR2 are KGHSH and LQKENI. The CDR3 runs to 14 residues. The receptor's source is a boy younger than 18 with T-cell large granular lymphocyte leukemia. Some clones in this sample may be carry-over from other donors' samples. The rearrangement joins TRBV18 to TRBJ2-5; D call uncertain. The sample consisted of peripheral blood mononuclear cells. DNA for the CDR3: TGTGCCAGCTCACAATTCGGGCTGGAGGAGACCCAGTACTTC. Translation: CASSQFGLEETQYF.